The 27 T cell receptor beta chains presented below share a single source sample, sequenced in a study of shared T cell receptors in the human thymus. TCRdb's copy holds only in-frame clones and misses some; the assay was immunoSEQ multiplex PCR. The table includes over 350,000 clones, 95% detected once. Source material: thymocytes. The receptors come from a human donor.

This chain connects TRBV2 to TRBJ2-3; the D gene is possibly TRBD2 (6 bases). The CDR3 sequence is 15 residues long. Germline CDR1 and CDR2: SNHLY and FYNNEI. Trimming took 6 bases from V and 2 from J, leaving 15 bases between them. CDR3 amino acids: CASSLNREFTDTQYF. For the CDR3, the DNA is TGTGCCAGCAGCCTCAATCGGGAGTTCACAGATACGCAGTATTTT. Combining the CDR3 with reference TRBV2 and TRBJ2-3 gives the whole variable domain EPEVTQTPSHQVTQMGQEVILRCVPISNHLYFYWYRQILGQKVEFLVSFYNNEISEKSEIFDDQFSVERPDGSNFTLKIRSTKLEDSAMYFCASSLNREFTDTQYFGPGTRLTVL.

In this sample, this clone turned up a few times. The chain employs TRBV5-8 and TRBJ1-2; D uncertain. With 1 base removed from V and 2 bases from J, the gap between germline ends came to 6 bases. In germline, CDR1 is SGHTS, CDR2 YDEGEE. This CDR3 has 13 amino acids. CDR3 region: CASSLSQNYGYTF. The CDR3 region has the DNA TGTGCCAGCAGCTTGTCACAGAACTATGGCTACACCTTC.

The CDR3 here is CASSEGLGNTIYF. Written as DNA, the CDR3 is TGTGCCAGCAGTGAGGGTCTTGGAAACACCATATATTTT. V and J are TRBV2 and TRBJ1-3; unclear D gene. The CDR3 runs 13 residues. The germline V and J ends were trimmed by 3 bases and 3 bases, with 6 bases remaining between them. Looked up from germline, CDR1 is SNHLY and CDR2 is FYNNEI.

The rearrangement uses TRBV4-1 and TRBJ2-7; 10 nucleotides line up with TRBD1. Germline-derived CDR1 and CDR2 are MGHRA and YSYEKL. V was clipped by 0 bases and J by 2 bases; unmatched bases: 4. The CDR3 sequence is 16 residues long. The CDR3 coding sequence is TGCGCCAGCAGCCAAGATAGGGACAGGGGAACCTACGAGCAGTACTTC. It yields the protein CASSQDRDRGTYEQYF.

About this clone itself: Other DNA sequences of this sample code for an identical CDR3. The CDR3 DNA sequence: TGTGCCAGTAGTATAACAGGGGGTCCGTACAATGAGCAGTTCTTC. Translation: CASSITGGPYNEQFF. The rearrangement uses TRBV19 and TRBJ2-1; 8 bases line up with TRBD1. V was clipped by 2 bases and J by 4 bases; unmatched bases: 4. Germline-derived CDR1 and CDR2 are LNHDA and SQIVND (reference sequence). The CDR3 has 15 amino acids.

The chain combines TRBV28 with TRBJ2-7, with D perhaps being TRBD1 or TRBD2 (5 bases each). This CDR3 has 13 amino acids. Per germline, CDR1 MDHEN and CDR2 SYDVKM. The V end was cut by 6 bases, the J end by 2 bases, with 11 bases between. The CDR3 sequence: CASRRQGPYEQYF. CDR3 DNA: TGTGCCAGCAGGCGGCAGGGACCCTACGAGCAGTACTTC.

The chain employs TRBV4-1 and TRBJ1-1, with TRBD1 identical over 7 bases. Germline V CDR1 and CDR2: MGHRA, YSYEKL. This CDR3 region has 16 residues. With 0 bases clipped from V and 7 bases from J, the junction kept 11 bases outside the gene matches. For the CDR3, the DNA is TGCGCCAGCAGCCAAGACCCTTTTACAGGGGACGTTGAAGCTTTCTTT. Residues: CASSQDPFTGDVEAFF.

CDR3 in amino acids: CASSDVRGAQTEAFF. CDR3 DNA sequence: TGCGCCAGCAGTGATGTGCGAGGAGCGCAAACTGAAGCTTTCTTT. The chain has TRBV10-2 and TRBJ1-1; D remains ambiguous. V lost 3 bases, J lost 5 bases, and 16 bases lay in between. Germline V gene data show CDR1 as WSHSY and CDR2 as SAAADI. CDR3 length equals 15 residues.

The gene calls are TRBV7-4 and TRBJ1-1, with TRBD1 identical over 10 bases. The J segment lost 1 base and the V segment lost 4 bases, leaving 9 bases of the junction unmatched. CDR1 is SGHVT and CDR2 is SQSDAQ in the germline V gene. This CDR3 spans 17 amino acids. In DNA, the CDR3 is TGTGCCAGCAGCTGGCATCGGGACAGGGGAAGGAACACTGAAGCTTTCTTT. Its protein product is CASSWHRDRGRNTEAFF.

V usage is TRBV4-2 and J usage is TRBJ1-1; D is unclear. Germline V gives CDR1 LGHNA, CDR2 YNFKEQ. Trimming pared 0 bases from V and 1 base from J, leaving 9 bases between. CDR3 length equals 15 residues. The CDR3 region is CASSQDRAGNTEAFF. For the CDR3, the DNA is TGTGCCAGCAGCCAAGATCGGGCGGGGAACACTGAAGCTTTCTTT.

For the CDR3, the DNA is TGTGCCAGCAGCTTGGACCTGACAGGGACCACTGAAGCTTTCTTT. It translates to CASSLDLTGTTEAFF. The V call is TRBV11-2, the J call TRBJ1-1, with 7 positions matching TRBD1. V lost 3 bases, J lost 4 bases, and 8 bases stayed unmatched. From germline, CDR1 is SGHAT and CDR2 FQNNGV. The CDR3 is 15 amino acids.

The genes are TRBV7-3 and TRBJ2-5; D unclear. CDR3 length equals 15 residues. The germline V gene encodes CDR1 SGHTA and CDR2 FQGTGA. Trimming removed 1 base from V and 0 bases from J, with 9 bases in between. The CDR3 nucleotides are TGTGCCAGCAGCTTAAAGGCCGGGTACCAAGAGACCCAGTACTTC. Translating it yields CASSLKAGYQETQYF.

In DNA, the CDR3 is TGTGCCAGCAGCTTGGCCGTGACTAGCGGGACGCGTACCTACGAGCAGTACTTC. Translation: CASSLAVTSGTRTYEQYF. V gene TRBV5-4 combines with J gene TRBJ2-7; 11 bases are a match to TRBD2. The CDR3 is 18 amino acids. Losses at the gene ends were 0 bases for V and 2 bases for J; bases not matched to a gene: 10. Germline assignment: CDR1 SGHNT and CDR2 YYREEE (reference sequence).

This chain connects TRBV15 to TRBJ2-1, with 7 bases aligning to TRBD2. CDR3 length: 13 residues. Germline CDR1 LNHNV, CDR2 YYDKDF (reference sequence). After removal of 5 bases from V and 6 bases from J, the junction contained 4 bases not matched to a gene. CDR3: CATSQGGINEQFF. CDR3 in DNA: TGTGCCACCAGCCAGGGAGGGATCAATGAGCAGTTCTTC.

The chain employs TRBV4-2 and TRBJ2-7, with TRBD2 identical over 9 bases. Trimming at V came to 1 base and at J to 3 bases, leaving 1 base not matched to a gene. The CDR3 loop spans 14 amino acids. The germline gives CDR1 LGHNA, CDR2 YNFKEQ. DNA of the CDR3: TGTGCCAGCAGCCAAGGACTAGCGGTCTACGAGCAGTACTTC. This gives the protein CASSQGLAVYEQYF.

The genes are TRBV27 and TRBJ1-3; perhaps TRBD1 as D (5 bases). From germline, CDR1 is MNHEY and CDR2 SMNVEV (reference sequence). The V end lost 0 bases, the J end lost 0 bases, and 9 bases lay between the germline ends. The CDR3 extends over 16 amino acids. The CDR3 here is CASSLSGQGSGNTIYF. CDR3 DNA sequence: TGTGCCAGCAGTTTATCCGGGCAGGGCTCTGGAAACACCATATATTTT.

This chain joins TRBV7-3 and TRBJ1-1; no definite D call. Trimming removed 1 base from V and 0 bases from J, with 12 bases in between. CDR1 SGHTA and CDR2 FQGTGA come from the germline V gene. This CDR3 has 16 residues. The CDR3 DNA is TGTGCCAGCAGCTTAATAAGTAGGGCTGTGAACACTGAAGCTTTCTTT. Its protein product is CASSLISRAVNTEAFF.

V and J are TRBV28 and TRBJ2-5, with D perhaps TRBD1 (5 bases). The CDR3 contains 16 residues. V was shortened by 3 bases and J by 5 bases, with 19 bases between the two germline ends. Germline V CDR1 and CDR2: MDHEN, SYDVKM. In DNA, the CDR3 is TGTGCCAGCAGTTTTGCCCAGGGCCTCGCCGGGGAGACCCAGTACTTC. Residues: CASSFAQGLAGETQYF. Looking up the rest from reference TRBV28 and TRBJ2-5 gives the full variable domain: DVKVTQSSRYLVKRTGEKVFLECVQDMDHENMFWYRQDPGLGLRLIYFSYDVKMKEKGDIPEGYSVSREKKERFSLILESASTNQTSMYLCASSFAQGLAGETQYFGPGTRLLVL.

DNA for the CDR3: TGTGCCAGCAGCGTAGAATACGGGAGGGCCCAAGAGACCCAGTACTTC. It codes for CASSVEYGRAQETQYF. This chain connects TRBV9 to TRBJ2-5; the match to TRBD2 covers 8 bases. Unmatched junction bases numbered 5, after V lost 0 bases and J lost 1 base. Germline assignment: CDR1 SGDLS and CDR2 YYNGEE. This CDR3 contains 16 residues.

This clone was seen only once. The chain uses TRBV13 and TRBJ2-1; D assignment may be TRBD1 or TRBD2 (5 bases each). The CDR3 contains 18 residues. The germline CDR1 and CDR2 sequences are PRHDT and FYEKMQ (reference sequence). V lost 4 bases and J 2 bases, leaving 21 bases between the germline ends. This CDR3 reads CASSSGNNGGETYNEQFF. The CDR3 coding sequence is TGTGCCAGCAGCTCCGGTAACAATGGGGGAGAGACCTACAATGAGCAGTTCTTC.

The rearrangement joins TRBV28 to TRBJ2-7; D may be TRBD2 (5 bases). Trimming cost V 7 bases and J 2 bases, with 12 bases left between them. The CDR3 runs 13 residues. CDR1 is MDHEN, CDR2 SYDVKM, per germline. The CDR3 DNA reads TGTGCCAGCAAACCCCCGAGGGCCTACGAGCAGTACTTC. Translating gives CASKPPRAYEQYF.

This sequence joins TRBV7-6 and TRBJ2-5, with 7 bases that match TRBD2. J lost 5 bases, V lost 0 bases, and 9 bases had no gene match. CDR3 length: 16 amino acids. Germline CDR1 is SGHVS and CDR2 is FNYEAQ. CDR3 DNA: TGTGCCAGCAGCTTAGCGAGGGTAGCGGGCAGGGAGACCCAGTACTTC. Translation gives CASSLARVAGRETQYF.

The chain recombines TRBV29-1 with TRBJ2-7; TRBD2 is a possible D gene (5 bases). The CDR3 loop spans 13 amino acids. Germline CDR1 is SQVTM and CDR2 is ANQGSEA. V was clipped by 2 bases and J by 3 bases, with 11 bases between them. The CDR3 DNA is TGCAGCGTTGAACTAGCTCCTCACTACGAGCAGTACTTC. Its protein is CSVELAPHYEQYF.

This chain joins TRBV10-1 and TRBJ2-2; D gene ambiguous. The CDR3 totals 16 residues. Trimming removed 0 bases from V and 3 bases from J, with 11 bases in between. Germline CDR1 is WNHNN and CDR2 is SYGVQD (reference sequence). The CDR3 DNA reads TGCGCCAGCAGTGAGTCGAAGGGAAGGCACACCGGGGAGCTGTTTTTT. The encoded protein is CASSESKGRHTGELFF.

This chain uses TRBV28 with TRBJ2-7, with TRBD1 matching 7 bases. With 6 bases clipped from V and 0 bases from J, the junction kept 14 bases outside the gene matches. The CDR3 has 17 amino acids. CDR1 is MDHEN, CDR2 SYDVKM, per germline. The DNA for the CDR3 is TGTGCCAGCAGCTTGAGAGTGGGGACAGTTCTCTCCTACGAGCAGTACTTC. The encoded protein is CASSLRVGTVLSYEQYF.

Note on this clone: One end of the junction is discordant with germline, which a read error may explain. The rearrangement uses TRBV28 and TRBJ1-5; D gene ambiguous. The CDR3 length is 17 residues. Germline lookup yields CDR1 MDHEN and CDR2 SYDVKM. The CDR3 region has the DNA TGTGCCGGCAGTTTAGTTCGACACCCGGGGAGCAATCAGCCCCAGCATTTT. It translates to CAGSLVRHPGSNQPQHF. Full variable domain (outside the CDR3, taken from reference TRBV28 and TRBJ1-5): DVKVTQSSRYLVKRTGEKVFLECVQDMDHENMFWYRQDPGLGLRLIYFSYDVKMKEKGDIPEGYSVSREKKERFSLILESASTNQTSMYLCAGSLVRHPGSNQPQHFGDGTRLSIL.

This rearrangement joins TRBV18 to TRBJ1-5; 7 bases are a match to TRBD1. The CDR3 covers 17 residues. CDR1 is KGHSH and CDR2 is LQKENI in the germline V gene. V shed 5 bases, J shed 0 bases, and the junction held 10 bases outside the gene matches. The CDR3 DNA reads TGTGCCAGCTCAGACCCGTACAGGGGAAATAGCAATCAGCCCCAGCATTTT. Encoded protein: CASSDPYRGNSNQPQHF.